The following is a TCR beta chain sequence with its context. The antigen is not known. The data originate from a study of CD8+ T cells in alopecia areata. Study as a whole: Patients remained on tofacitinib for 6 to 18 months and then went 6 months without it.

Overall study findings and caveats: Persistence of many expanded lesional clones was seen in scalp and blood during tofacitinib. Scalp clonality and expanded CD8+ clones among the top 100 were significantly decreased by tofacitinib.

Treatment specified: oral pan-JAK inhibitor, 5-10 mg twice daily. Trimming pared 6 bases from V and 0 bases from J, leaving 9 bases between. There are 14 residues in the CDR3. From germline, CDR1 is MNHEY and CDR2 SMNVEV (reference sequence). Reverse transcription of extracted RNA yielded cDNA, which provided the sequencing template. Profiled with immunoSEQ multiplex PCR; TCRdb holds only in-frame clones, not every one. The sample holds hundreds of thousands of clones, 66% seen once. The rearrangement links TRBV27 to TRBJ2-4, with no clear D. The TCR was taken from a human donor with alopecia areata. This material consisted of CD4+ T cells sorted from blood, taken around week 44, from a patient treated with tofacitinib. CDR3 loop: CASRAILAKNIQYF. DNA for the CDR3: TGTGCCAGCAGGGCGATCCTAGCCAAAAACATTCAGTACTTC.